The present T cell receptor beta chain was sequenced within a study of tumor and adjacent non-tumor tissue in lung cancer (dated by TCRdb to the late 2010s). Study-level background: The cohort included roughly 11 adenocarcinoma, 2 squamous cell carcinoma and 1 small cell lung cancer patients. Ages among the approximately 15 patients ranged from about 30 to 85 years, there were 10 or so men and 5 women, and disease was at TNM stage I to III. A total of approximately 130,000,000 productive TCRbeta reads were generated by sequencing, corresponding to an average of roughly 4.1 million reads per sample. The study compared bulk TCRbeta repertoires from lung tumor tissue and matched distant non-tumor lung tissue of approximately 15 lung cancer patients. A few dozen paired specimens, one tumor and one normal lung sample per patient, were profiled by TCRbeta CDR3 sequencing.

Broader findings and caveats from the paper: Because peripheral blood was not sequenced, the blood TCRbeta repertoires of the lung cancer patients in the study went unexamined. Neither the sequencing platform nor unique molecular identifiers are mentioned in the methods. Only roughly 14 patients were in the cohort, and the authors stated that larger samples and more detailed clinical data are needed. Significantly higher TCR diversity was found in younger patients, and higher tumor TCR diversity was associated with shorter overall and disease-free survival. TCR diversity (inverse Simpson) was significantly higher in tumor than in normal lung tissue (431.37 vs 166.20, P = 0.0075, Mann-Whitney U test). In normal lung, the top 100 clones accounted for a significantly larger cumulative share of the repertoire than in tumor tissue.

The germline V gene gives CDR1 as MGHRA and CDR2 as YSYEKL. From cysteine to phenylalanine, the CDR3 is 16 amino acids long. Only CDR3 DNA remains: 48 bases, in frame from the first base. Details on this clonotype: Its specific antigen is unknown. The junction does not match germline at one end; this may be a read error.

The library was built by means of multiplex PCR. The data were produced on an Illumina HiSeq 2500. Following protocols modified from ARM-PCR, the researchers constructed TCRbeta libraries through three rounds of nested PCR with primers (Table S4). Before sequencing, PCR products of 200-500 bp were excised from the gel and purified with the QIAquick gel extraction kit. On the study's bioinformatics: Reads were cleaned using Trimmomatic, were merged into complete CDR3 sequences using FLASH, and were assigned to V(D)J germline segments using MiTCR. Clonal diversity was computed as the inverse Simpson's index with VDJtools. In-frame sequences without a premature stop codon were defined as productive reads. The public sequencing data were trimmed at Q25 with fastp and processed into clonotypes with MiXCR by TCRdb, which kept only in-frame beta chains. Entries are consolidated by CDR3 protein sequence, retaining the most common genes and DNA. None of the V and J calls come from the authors' own analysis; TCRdb made them. For this sample there are 94,000 or so distinct CDR3 sequences; roughly 77% appear just once. The leading ten clones occupy 20% to 25% of the sample.

Bulk unsorted tissue served as the source for RNA extraction, and RNA quality was assessed using a NanoDrop ND-1000 and an Agilent 2100. The normal lung samples consisted of distant non-tumor tissue collected more than 3 cm from the tumor edge. Donors were newly diagnosed lung cancer patients admitted for thoracic surgery in China between August and November 2014, without prior chemotherapy. The study excluded patients who had received radiotherapy or chemotherapy before or who had another cancer at the same time. Surgical tissue pieces of 1-2 cm3 were preserved in RNAlater solution and were kept at -80 degrees C until use.

The sequence was obtained from a woman aged 50 to 60 with non-small cell lung cancer. The rearrangement joined TRBV4-1 to TRBJ2-3; the D segment could be TRBD2, given 5 matching bases. Sequencing was done on a sample of distant non-tumor lung tissue. The CDR3 loop reads CASSQVGERASDTQYF. The DNA reads as follows: TGCGCCAGCAGCCAAGTTGGCGAGAGGGCCTCAGATACACAGTATTTT.